A single sample gave rise to the 16 T cell receptor beta chains below, sequenced in a study of blood T cell repertoires in COVID-19. Libraries were prepared by immunoSEQ multiplex PCR; TCRdb keeps only in-frame clonotypes and omits some of them. The table shows about 190,000 clones, with about four fifths occurring only once. Input material: PBMCs or T cells enriched from blood (not recorded which). Receptors were obtained from a woman aged 25 to 39 who had recovered from COVID-19.

The genes are TRBV19 and TRBJ1-4; 7 bases are shared with TRBD1. Germline V gene data show CDR1 as LNHDA and CDR2 as SQIVND (reference sequence). The CDR3 contains 15 residues. The trim removed 6 bases at V and 1 base at J, leaving 5 bases unmatched. The CDR3 region is CASRPNRGTNEKLFF. The CDR3 DNA reads as TGTGCCAGTAGGCCCAACAGGGGAACTAATGAAAAACTGTTTTTT.

Notes on this clone: Its ends do not fully match the called genes, so a read error is possible. This sequence joins TRBV7-9 and TRBJ2-5; 9 nucleotides line up with TRBD1. This CDR3 contains 16 residues. Germline loops: CDR1 SEHNR, CDR2 FQNEAQ (reference sequence). CDR3 nucleotides: TGTGCCAGCAGCTTGGAAGGGACAGGGAAAAGAGAGGCCCAGTACTTC. It translates to CASSLEGTGKREAQYF. The variable domain in full, completed from reference TRBV7-9 and TRBJ2-5, reads DTGVSQNPRHKITKRGQNVTFRCDPISEHNRLYWYRQTLGQGPEFLTYFQNEAQLEKSRLLSDRFSAERPKGSFSTLEIQRTEQGDSAMYLCASSLEGTGKREAQYFGPGTRLLVL.

The chain joins TRBV28 to TRBJ1-2, with D unresolved. Trimming took off 6 bases at V and 7 bases at J, with 15 bases between the two ends. The CDR3 is made up of 13 amino acids. The germline V gene encodes CDR1 MDHEN and CDR2 SYDVKM. In DNA, the CDR3 is TGTGCCAGCAGGGTTGAGGTGGCGTCTGGCTACACCTTC. It specifies CASRVEVASGYTF.

This clone came up once. The rearrangement links TRBV3-1 (or the pseudogene TRBV3-2) to TRBJ2-4; a possible D gene is TRBD2 (7 bases). This CDR3 contains 17 residues. Per germline, CDR1 LGHDT and CDR2 YNNKEL (reference sequence). The V end was cut by 1 base, the J end by 2 bases, with 15 bases between. Here the CDR3 reads CASSQVGGGPTKNIQYF. The CDR3 DNA is TGTGCCAGCAGCCAAGTCGGCGGGGGCCCCACCAAAAACATTCAGTACTTC.

The rearrangement uses TRBV28 and TRBJ2-7, with 7 positions matching TRBD1. The junction had 6 bases not matched to a gene; V was cut back by 6 bases and J by 7 bases. Per the germline V gene, CDR1 is MDHEN and CDR2 is SYDVKM. The CDR3 has 12 amino acids. CDR3: CASSEGTVEQYV. CDR3 nucleotide sequence: TGTGCCAGCAGCGAAGGGACAGTTGAGCAGTACGTC.

The CDR3 sequence: CASSQMASGSVYEQFF. For the CDR3, the DNA is TGCGCCAGCAGCCAAATGGCTAGCGGGAGTGTATATGAGCAGTTCTTC. The chain joins TRBV4-1 to TRBJ2-1; TRBD2 matches 10 bases. With 2 bases clipped from V and 8 bases from J, the junction kept 9 bases outside the gene matches. Germline values: CDR1 MGHRA, CDR2 YSYEKL. This CDR3 is 16 amino acids long.

V usage is TRBV3-1 (or the pseudogene TRBV3-2) and J usage is TRBJ1-1; D remains ambiguous. Germline V CDR1 and CDR2: LGHDT, YNNKEL (reference sequence). V lost 1 base and J lost 4, with 10 bases in between. The CDR3 sequence is 14 residues long. This CDR3 reads CASSQAGKGTEAFF. CDR3 nucleotide sequence: TGTGCCAGCAGCCAAGCGGGGAAGGGCACTGAAGCTTTCTTT.

V gene TRBV7-8 combines with J gene TRBJ2-1; 7 bases line up with TRBD2. Germline V lookup: CDR1 SGHVS, CDR2 FQNEAQ. This CDR3 has 16 residues. V dropped 4 bases and J dropped 3; count of bases not matched to a gene: 9. The CDR3 DNA reads as TGTGCCAGCAGCTCCGGGATAGCGGGTATCTACAATGAGCAGTTCTTC. This encodes CASSSGIAGIYNEQFF.

The J gene is TRBJ1-6, the V gene TRBV28; a possible D gene is TRBD1 (6 bases). Deletions cut 0 bases from V and 4 bases from J, with 16 bases between. CDR1 is MDHEN, CDR2 SYDVKM, per germline. The CDR3 sequence is 18 residues long. In DNA, the CDR3 is TGTGCCAGCAGTTTATGGGGCCGGAGGCAGGGGTATAATTCACCCCTCCACTTT. It is translated as CASSLWGRRQGYNSPLHF.

In its sample, this clone was seen a few times. This chain connects TRBV19 to TRBJ1-1, with a tentative D call TRBD1 (5 bases). The germline gives CDR1 LNHDA, CDR2 SQIVND (reference sequence). Trimming pared 0 bases from V and 4 bases from J, leaving 9 bases between. This CDR3 is 14 amino acids long. The CDR3 protein is CASSIDSRVTEAFF. CDR3 nucleotides: TGTGCCAGTAGTATAGATTCCAGGGTCACTGAAGCTTTCTTT.

Only one count was recorded for this clone. The CDR3 region is CASSMTKSTDTQYF. The CDR3 DNA is TGTGCCAGTAGTATGACTAAGAGCACAGATACGCAGTATTTT. The J gene is TRBJ2-3, the V gene TRBV19; a weak D match, TRBD2 (5 bases). Trimming took off 3 bases at V and 0 bases at J, with 7 bases between the two ends. The CDR3 is made up of 14 amino acids. Germline V gives CDR1 LNHDA, CDR2 SQIVND (reference sequence).

The V gene is TRBV5-6, the J gene TRBJ2-5, with D possibly matching TRBD1 (6 bases). Germline values: CDR1 SGHDT, CDR2 YYEEEE. This CDR3 contains 15 residues. The V gene lost 0 bases and the J gene lost 3 bases, with 12 bases spanning the gap. The CDR3 coding sequence is TGTGCCAGCAGCTTGGGGGGGCTAGCTAAAGAGACCCAGTACTTC. This sequence encodes CASSLGGLAKETQYF.

The chain combines TRBV6-5 with TRBJ2-5; D might be TRBD1 (6 bases). V gave up 4 bases and J gave up 7 bases, with 19 bases separating them. Germline V gene data show CDR1 as MNHEY and CDR2 as SVGAGI. The CDR3 runs 15 residues. In DNA, the CDR3 is TGTGCCAGCAGTTCCAGGAGACCTACAGGGTTGACCCAGTACTTC. This gives the protein CASSSRRPTGLTQYF.

This chain uses TRBV3-1 (or the pseudogene TRBV3-2) with TRBJ2-2; 10 bases fit TRBD2. Germline assignment: CDR1 LGHDT and CDR2 YNNKEL (reference sequence). The CDR3 contains 15 residues. The J segment lost 3 bases and the V segment lost 10 bases, leaving 8 bases of the junction unmatched. The CDR3: CATTLSGGHTGELFF. Written as DNA, the CDR3 is TGTGCCACGACGCTTAGCGGGGGGCACACCGGGGAGCTGTTTTTT.

V is TRBV28 and J is TRBJ2-5; TRBD2 aligns across 11 bases. The junction had 4 bases not matched to a gene; V was cut back by 3 bases and J by 4 bases. There are 15 residues in the CDR3. Per the germline V gene, CDR1 is MDHEN and CDR2 is SYDVKM. Here the CDR3 reads CASSFLAGGLETQYF. The CDR3 DNA is TGTGCCAGCAGTTTCTTAGCGGGAGGGCTAGAGACCCAGTACTTC. The full variable domain, its missing parts supplied by reference TRBV28 and TRBJ2-5, is DVKVTQSSRYLVKRTGEKVFLECVQDMDHENMFWYRQDPGLGLRLIYFSYDVKMKEKGDIPEGYSVSREKKERFSLILESASTNQTSMYLCASSFLAGGLETQYFGPGTRLLVL.

On this clone itself: This same CDR3 is encoded by further DNA sequences in the sample. V is TRBV10-3 and J is TRBJ1-1, with 9 bases identical to TRBD1. The V segment lost 3 bases and the J segment 4 bases; nucleotides outside the gene matches: 3. Germline values: CDR1 ENHRY, CDR2 SYGVKD. This CDR3 comprises 14 residues. DNA of the CDR3: TGTGCCATCAGTGAAGGACAGGGGATCACTGAAGCTTTCTTT. Residues: CAISEGQGITEAFF.